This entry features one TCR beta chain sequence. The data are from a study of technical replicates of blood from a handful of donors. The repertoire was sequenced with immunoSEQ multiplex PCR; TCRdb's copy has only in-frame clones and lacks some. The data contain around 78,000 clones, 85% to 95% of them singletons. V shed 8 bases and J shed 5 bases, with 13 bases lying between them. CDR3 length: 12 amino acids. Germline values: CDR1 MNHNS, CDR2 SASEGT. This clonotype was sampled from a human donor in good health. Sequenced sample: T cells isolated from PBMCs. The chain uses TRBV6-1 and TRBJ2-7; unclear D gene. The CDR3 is CASPRDLDEQYF. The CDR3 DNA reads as TGTGCCAGCCCTCGCGATTTGGACGAGCAGTACTTC.